The source of this T cell receptor (beta chain) is a study of T cell responses to AZD1222 COVID-19 vaccine (dated by TCRdb to the early 2020s). For context, the study as a whole: AZD1222 recipients whose second dose came at about 4 weeks and those whose second dose came at about 12 weeks were combined into one group, since spike-specific TCR depth and breadth did not differ between the two schedules. TCR sequencing was performed for approximately 240 trial participants, of whom approximately 200 were given two doses of AZD1222 and approximately 26 were given two doses of MenACWY control vaccine. Enrollment into the trials was organized by age into subgroups of 18-55, 56-69 and 70-plus years, and those subgroups contained approximately 160, 26 and 62 TCR-sequenced participants, respectively. What the work shows at the level of the full study, not this receptor alone: Participants were mostly white British and included more females than males, and it was suggested by the authors that clonal diversity may have been underestimated. Vaccine-associated CD4 TCRs spanned the whole spike protein, with dominant responses in regions 160-218 and 743-854. The 56-69-year group was small, and its depth increase did not reach significance, likely because of low power. Only 5 to 7 AZD1222 recipients were SARS-CoV-2 seropositive at baseline, limiting conclusions about previously exposed vaccinees. Epitopes outside the regions mutated in the B.1.351 and B.1.1.7 variants were reportedly recognized by nearly half of the unique spike-specific TCRs. Because no day 14 peak-response samples were available, the repertoires could be characterized only after the peak T cell response. Spike-specific TCR breadth and depth rose significantly after two AZD1222 doses compared with day 0 and with MenACWY recipients.

As to this clone: Its cognate antigen has yet to be identified. The sample holds no much larger clone one base away, and base qualities are not on file.

Germline trimming: 6 bases from V, 2 bases from J; junction bases outside gene matches: 4. The CDR3 measures 14 amino acids from cysteine to phenylalanine. Only CDR3 DNA remains: 42 bases, in frame from the first base. The germline V gene yields ENHRY for CDR1 and SYGVKD for CDR2. The time point label on this specimen signifies: baseline before first vaccination. Vaccinee samples came from UK trials COV001 and COV002, including a single-blind randomized controlled phase 2/3 trial of AZD1222 (ChAdOx1 nCoV-19) in healthy adults. For TCRbeta chain sequencing, PBMC samples from trial participants were taken at day 0 and at day 28 after the second dose. The CDR3 regions of human TCRbeta chains were subjected to immunosequencing. The study's processing was this. Repertoire TCRs were checked for matches against a reference library of SARS-CoV-2-specific TCRs that had been generated using the MIRA antigen-specificity platform. Breadth meant the fraction of unique TCRs that were SARS-CoV-2-associated, whereas depth meant the fraction of total T cells that were SARS-CoV-2-associated. Using the MIRA data, each spike-specific TCR was assigned both to the spike region to which the TCR was reactive and to a CD4 or CD8 class. Log10-transformed breadth and depth values were compared by one-way ANOVA with Sidak's multiple comparisons tests. TCRdb's version of the immuneACCESS table is confined to in-frame rearrangements and falls short of the full clone set. An unresolved V gene accounts for under half of the shortfall where checked; the remainder is of unknown origin. D and trimming come from the DNA, and the V and J calls and clone size come from that table. Within this sample are more than 150,000 clones, with around nine tenths of them counted one time only. More than 0.4% of the sample is in the top ten clones.

The chain uses TRBV10-3 and TRBJ1-2; 9 bases in the junction line up with TRBD1. The receptor's source is an adult in good health. The sample here was peripheral blood, taken on day 0 of AZD1222 vaccination. The CDR3 is CAISSGQGNYGYTF. In nucleotides, the sequence is TGTGCCATCAGCTCGGGACAGGGAAACTATGGCTACACCTTC.